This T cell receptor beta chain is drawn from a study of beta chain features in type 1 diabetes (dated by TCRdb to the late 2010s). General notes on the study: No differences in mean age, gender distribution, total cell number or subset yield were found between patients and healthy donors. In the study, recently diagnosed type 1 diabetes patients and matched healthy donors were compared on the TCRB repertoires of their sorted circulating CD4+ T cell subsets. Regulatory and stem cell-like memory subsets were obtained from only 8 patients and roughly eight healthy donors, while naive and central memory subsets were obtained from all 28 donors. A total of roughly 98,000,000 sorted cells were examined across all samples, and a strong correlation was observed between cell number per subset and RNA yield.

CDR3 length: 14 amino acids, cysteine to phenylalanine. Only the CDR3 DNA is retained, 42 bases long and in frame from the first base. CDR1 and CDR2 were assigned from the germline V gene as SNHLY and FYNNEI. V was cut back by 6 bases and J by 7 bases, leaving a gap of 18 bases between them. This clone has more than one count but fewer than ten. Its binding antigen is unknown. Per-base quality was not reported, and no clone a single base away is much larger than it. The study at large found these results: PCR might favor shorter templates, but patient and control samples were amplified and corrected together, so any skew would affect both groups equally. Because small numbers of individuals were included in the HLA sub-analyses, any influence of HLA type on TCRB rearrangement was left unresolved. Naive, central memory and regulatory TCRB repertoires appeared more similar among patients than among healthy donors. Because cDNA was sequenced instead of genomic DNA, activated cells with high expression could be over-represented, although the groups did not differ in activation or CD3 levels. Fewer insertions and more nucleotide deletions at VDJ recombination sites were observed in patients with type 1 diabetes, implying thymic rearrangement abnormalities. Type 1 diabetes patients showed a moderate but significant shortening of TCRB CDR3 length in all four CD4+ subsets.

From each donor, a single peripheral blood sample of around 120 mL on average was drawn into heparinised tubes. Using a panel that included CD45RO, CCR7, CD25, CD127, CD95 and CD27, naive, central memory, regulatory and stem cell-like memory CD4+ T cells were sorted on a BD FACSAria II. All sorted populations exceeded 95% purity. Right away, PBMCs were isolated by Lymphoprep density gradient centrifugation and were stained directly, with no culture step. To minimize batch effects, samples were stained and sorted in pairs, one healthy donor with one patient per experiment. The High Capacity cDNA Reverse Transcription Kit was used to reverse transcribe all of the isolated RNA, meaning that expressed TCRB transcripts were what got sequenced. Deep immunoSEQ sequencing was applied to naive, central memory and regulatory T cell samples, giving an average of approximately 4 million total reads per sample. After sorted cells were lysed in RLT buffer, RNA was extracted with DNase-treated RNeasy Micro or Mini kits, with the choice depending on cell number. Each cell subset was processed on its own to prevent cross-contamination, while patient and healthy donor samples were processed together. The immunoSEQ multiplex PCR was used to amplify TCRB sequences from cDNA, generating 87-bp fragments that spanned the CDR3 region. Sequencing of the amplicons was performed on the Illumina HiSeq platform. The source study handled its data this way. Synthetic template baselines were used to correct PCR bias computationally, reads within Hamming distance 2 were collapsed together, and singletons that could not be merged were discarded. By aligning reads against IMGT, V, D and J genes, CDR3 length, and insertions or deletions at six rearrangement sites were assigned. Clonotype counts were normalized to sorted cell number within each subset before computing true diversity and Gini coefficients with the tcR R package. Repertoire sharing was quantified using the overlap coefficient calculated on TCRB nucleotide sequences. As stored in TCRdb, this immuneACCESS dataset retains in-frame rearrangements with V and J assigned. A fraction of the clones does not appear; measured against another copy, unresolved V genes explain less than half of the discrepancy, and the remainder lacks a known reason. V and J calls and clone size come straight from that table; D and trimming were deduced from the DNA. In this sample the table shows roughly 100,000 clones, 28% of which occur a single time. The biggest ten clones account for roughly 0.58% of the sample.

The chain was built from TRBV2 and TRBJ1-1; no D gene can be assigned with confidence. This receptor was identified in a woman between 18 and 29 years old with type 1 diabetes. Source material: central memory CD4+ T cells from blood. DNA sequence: TGTGCCAGCAGCGCAGAGGCAGGACTTTATGAAGCTTTCTTT. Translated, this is CASSAEAGLYEAFF.